A selection of T cell receptor beta chains follows, all from one sample in a study of T cell repertoires in cytomegalovirus infection. One entry per CDR3 protein, called by TCRdb with MiXCR from the reads. Among about 890,000 distinct CDR3 sequences listed, more than 25% were seen once. These TCRs are of unknown antigen specificity. Sequenced here: cultured CD8+ T cells from PBMCs, sampled from culture after CMV antigen stimulation. Source of these receptors: a human donor in good health (CMV status not recorded). Some clones in this sample may be carry-over from other donors' samples. Both conserved end residues are part of each CDR3. The order of the fields is J gene, V gene, CDR3 protein.

J gene: TRBJ1-1; V gene: TRBV2; CDR3 protein: CASSTSQGNTEAFF
J gene: TRBJ2-5; V gene: TRBV11-1; CDR3 protein: CASSLFGTSGSQETQYF
J gene: TRBJ2-1; V gene: TRBV5-6; CDR3 protein: CASSLRAGGQYNEQFF
J gene: TRBJ2-1; V gene: TRBV12-3/TRBV12-4; CDR3 protein: CVTGSSGQGGEGSYNEQFF
J gene: TRBJ1-1; V gene: TRBV6-2/TRBV6-3; CDR3 protein: CAVSMNTEAFF
J gene: TRBJ1-6; V gene: TRBV3-1; CDR3 protein: CASSQAGSRYNSPLHF
J gene: TRBJ2-3; V gene: TRBV4-2; CDR3 protein: CASSQVGGGATDTQYF
J gene: TRBJ2-7; V gene: TRBV18; CDR3 protein: CASSEESGRNYEQYF
J gene: TRBJ2-2; V gene: TRBV7-8; CDR3 protein: CASSSRQGPTGELFF
J gene: TRBJ2-7; V gene: TRBV7-9; CDR3 protein: CASRDGGRAYEQYF
J gene: TRBJ1-2; V gene: TRBV19; CDR3 protein: CASSAGTANYGYTF
J gene: TRBJ1-5; V gene: TRBV5-1; CDR3 protein: CASSLEGSNQPQHF
J gene: TRBJ2-7; V gene: TRBV7-2; CDR3 protein: CASSPGYLAGAPSYEQYF
J gene: TRBJ1-1; V gene: TRBV4-1; CDR3 protein: CASSQVHQGANTEAFF
J gene: TRBJ2-2; V gene: TRBV6-6; CDR3 protein: CASSYEDTGELFF
J gene: TRBJ1-2; V gene: TRBV24-1; CDR3 protein: CATSDPGTHRGGYSF
J gene: TRBJ1-3; V gene: TRBV6-1; CDR3 protein: CASSQKGPKGF
J gene: TRBJ1-2; V gene: TRBV11-2; CDR3 protein: CASSPQGALYGYTF
J gene: TRBJ2-2; V gene: TRBV10-3; CDR3 protein: CAISPVSVAGGELFF
J gene: TRBJ2-5; V gene: TRBV7-6; CDR3 protein: CASSGSVGGKGAQYF
J gene: TRBJ2-3; V gene: TRBV5-5; CDR3 protein: CASSFRGLGTDTQYF
J gene: TRBJ1-1; V gene: TRBV10-2; CDR3 protein: CASSGRSFEAFF
J gene: TRBJ2-3; V gene: TRBV6-4; CDR3 protein: CASSDSREGTDTQYF
J gene: TRBJ2-1; V gene: TRBV4-1; CDR3 protein: CASSPFLAGGRVEQFF
J gene: TRBJ2-4; V gene: TRBV6-2/TRBV6-3; CDR3 protein: CASSLDTKNIQYF
J gene: TRBJ1-1; V gene: TRBV19; CDR3 protein: CASSRTSTGLDTEAFF
J gene: TRBJ1-1; V gene: TRBV7-9; CDR3 protein: CASSISLTEAFF
J gene: TRBJ2-1; V gene: TRBV28; CDR3 protein: CASLLAVSSYNEQFF
J gene: TRBJ1-1; V gene: TRBV6-5; CDR3 protein: CASSYAYPLGTNTEAFF
J gene: TRBJ1-2; V gene: TRBV27; CDR3 protein: CASSEDRENFGYYGYTF
J gene: TRBJ2-1; V gene: TRBV10-3; CDR3 protein: CASDSGGIDEQFF
J gene: TRBJ2-3; V gene: TRBV6-5; CDR3 protein: CASSYGWGQAQYF
J gene: TRBJ1-4; V gene: TRBV4-1; CDR3 protein: CASSPGGRKGADEKLFF
J gene: TRBJ1-1; V gene: TRBV10-3; CDR3 protein: CAITPGREDTEAFF
J gene: TRBJ2-5; V gene: TRBV7-6; CDR3 protein: CASSLEAKETQYF
J gene: TRBJ1-4; V gene: TRBV7-6; CDR3 protein: CASSLIEGAANEKLFF
J gene: TRBJ2-5; V gene: TRBV7-8; CDR3 protein: CASNPENQETQYF
J gene: TRBJ1-4; V gene: TRBV28; CDR3 protein: CASSLQTLEKLFF
J gene: TRBJ1-1; V gene: TRBV7-8; CDR3 protein: CASSWGRKIEAFF
J gene: TRBJ2-2; V gene: TRBV12-3/TRBV12-4; CDR3 protein: CASSPRGGGGAETGEQFF
J gene: TRBJ2-7; V gene: TRBV2; CDR3 protein: CASGGRIISYEQYF
J gene: TRBJ1-4; V gene: TRBV7-2; CDR3 protein: CASSLGQYVEKLFF
J gene: TRBJ2-1; V gene: TRBV7-3; CDR3 protein: CASSLVRKDRVHEQFF
J gene: TRBJ1-1; V gene: TRBV6-2/TRBV6-3; CDR3 protein: CATWGSVTEAFF
J gene: TRBJ1-6; V gene: TRBV7-2; CDR3 protein: CASSLEGQKDSPLHF
J gene: TRBJ2-5; V gene: TRBV7-9; CDR3 protein: CASSGRETQYF
J gene: TRBJ2-1; V gene: TRBV20-1; CDR3 protein: CSARSRWTGRLVEQFF
J gene: TRBJ2-2; V gene: TRBV13; CDR3 protein: CASDRSNTGELFF
J gene: TRBJ2-3; V gene: TRBV11-1; CDR3 protein: CASSLDGIGADTQYF
J gene: TRBJ2-7; V gene: TRBV20-1; CDR3 protein: CSARVLAGTPREQYF
J gene: TRBJ2-1; V gene: TRBV6-1; CDR3 protein: CASSDGVWNEQFF
J gene: TRBJ1-1; V gene: TRBV7-9; CDR3 protein: CATGGTEAFF
J gene: TRBJ2-1; V gene: TRBV5-1; CDR3 protein: CASSLSVGLNEQFF
J gene: TRBJ2-7; V gene: TRBV5-1; CDR3 protein: CASSFSAAYEQYF
J gene: TRBJ2-3; V gene: TRBV27; CDR3 protein: CASSFLTGSTDTQYF
J gene: TRBJ2-5; V gene: TRBV5-1; CDR3 protein: CASSLENYGETQYF
J gene: TRBJ2-1; V gene: TRBV7-6; CDR3 protein: CASSLAEGGPYNEQFF